The 5 T cell receptor beta chains listed next were all sequenced from one sample in a study of blood T cell repertoires in COVID-19. TCRdb keeps only in-frame clones here, not all; method: immunoSEQ multiplex PCR. The sample lists 300,000 to 400,000 clones, 65% to 90% occurring once. The material sequenced was PBMCs or T cells enriched from blood (not recorded which). These receptor sequences come from a middle-aged woman with acute COVID-19.

The V call is TRBV7-2, the J call TRBJ2-5, with 9 positions matching TRBD2. Unmatched junction bases numbered 9, after V lost 5 bases and J lost 5 bases. This CDR3 has 15 residues. Per germline, CDR1 SGHTA and CDR2 FQGNSA. CDR3 loop: CASSTLGLARETQYF. CDR3 in DNA: TGTGCCAGCAGCACACTGGGACTAGCCCGGGAGACCCAGTACTTC.

This chain joins TRBV3-1 (or the pseudogene TRBV3-2) and TRBJ2-7; tentative D call: TRBD1 (5 bases). This CDR3 has 15 amino acids. CDR1 LGHDT and CDR2 YNNKEL come from the germline V gene (reference sequence). V dropped 4 bases and J dropped 0 bases, with 13 bases sitting between them. CDR3 sequence: CASSPLTESSYEQYF. The CDR3 DNA reads as TGTGCCAGCAGCCCCTTGACAGAAAGCTCCTACGAGCAGTACTTC.

As regards this clone: The sample contains more than one DNA sequence encoding this CDR3. The chain links TRBV5-1 to TRBJ2-1; 11 positions match TRBD2. The CDR3 has 15 amino acids. Per the germline V gene, CDR1 is SGHRS and CDR2 is YFSETQ. Losses at the gene ends were 4 bases for V and 4 bases for J; bases not matched to a gene: 4. This CDR3 is CASSLLAGGYNEQFF. CDR3 DNA sequence: TGCGCCAGCAGCCTTCTAGCGGGAGGTTACAATGAGCAGTTCTTC.

The chain recombines TRBV6-5 with TRBJ1-4; no clear D. Deletions cut 2 bases from V and 4 bases from J, with 11 bases between. The V gene's germline CDR1 is MNHEY and CDR2 SVGAGI. This CDR3 region has 15 residues. CDR3 residues: CASSYHQENNEKLFF. CDR3 nucleotides: TGTGCCAGCAGTTACCACCAGGAAAATAATGAAAAACTGTTTTTT.

This clone was seen once. This chain links TRBV19 with TRBJ2-1; 12 bases fit TRBD1. Germline-derived CDR1 and CDR2 are LNHDA and SQIVND (reference sequence). Trimming at V came to 7 bases and at J to 7 bases, leaving 5 bases not matched to a gene. CDR3 size: 14 residues. This chain's CDR3 is CASMGQGAGNEQFF. Here the CDR3 DNA reads TGTGCCAGTATGGGACAGGGGGCGGGAAATGAGCAGTTCTTC.